One sample yielded the 29 T cell receptor beta chains listed below, sequenced in a study of T cells in Graves' hyperthyroidism and ophthalmopathy (dated by TCRdb to about 2019). The library was produced with multiplex PCR. The sequencer listed for this sample is Illumina HiSeq 2000. The TCR beta CDR3 regions were amplified from RNA transcripts. The first round of RT-PCR for the TCR CDR3 was performed with the HTBI primer set and the Qiagen OneStep RT-PCR kit. The raw public data were reprocessed by TCRdb itself: fastp quality trimming at Q25, MiXCR clonotype calling, in-frame beta chains only. Every CDR3 protein is listed once, alongside the most common genes and DNA of its rows. The sample contains about 640,000 distinct CDR3 sequences, about 20% of them found a single time. The ten largest clonotypes hold roughly a third of the sample. The material sequenced was blood. These receptors came from a man aged 30 to 39 with Graves' ophthalmopathy.

The sample holds a few counts of this clonotype. J is TRBJ2-7 and V is TRBV6-1, with TRBD2 matching over 9 bases. The germline V gene has CDR1 MNHNS and CDR2 SASEGT. With 7 bases clipped from V and 5 bases from J, the junction kept 12 bases outside the gene matches. This CDR3 is 15 amino acids long. CDR3 nucleotides: TGTGCCAGCACCAACGTGGCGGGAGGGCGCCACGAGCAGTACTTC. Amino acids: CASTNVAGGRHEQYF.

A word on this clonotype: Just one base apart from a much larger clone, this may be a read error. The chain combines TRBV28 with TRBJ2-5; 11 bases line up with TRBD1. This CDR3 contains 21 residues. The V gene's germline CDR1 is MDHEN and CDR2 SYDVKM. Germline trimming cut 0 bases from V and 5 bases from J; bases unmatched to any gene: 20. CDR3 loop: CASSLWDRGLWWGGAGETQYF. As DNA, the CDR3 is TGTGCCAGCAGTTTATGGGACAGGGGGCTATGGTGGGGCGGGGCCGGGGAGACCCAGTACTTC.

The rearrangement links TRBV20-1 to TRBJ1-1, with 7 bases matching TRBD1. Germline-derived CDR1 and CDR2 are DFQATT and SNEGSKA (reference sequence). CDR3 size: 12 residues. V lost 1 base and J lost 4; bases outside the gene matches: 0. The CDR3 loop is CSARAGGTEAFF. The CDR3 DNA follows: TGCAGTGCTAGAGCAGGGGGCACTGAAGCTTTCTTT.

This chain uses TRBV7-9 with TRBJ1-5, with D unclear. V gave up 5 bases and J gave up 14 bases, with 13 bases separating them. The CDR3 runs to 11 residues. Germline CDR1 SEHNR, CDR2 FQNEAQ (reference sequence). CDR3 bases: TGTGCCAGCAGCCGCGGTCTACCGGAGCATTTT. This translates into CASSRGLPEHF.

Many counts were recorded for this clonotype. V is TRBV20-1 and J is TRBJ2-7, with D unresolved. Trimming cost V 6 bases and J 0 bases, with 9 bases left between them. Germline V gives CDR1 DFQATT, CDR2 SNEGSKA (reference sequence). The CDR3 runs to 12 residues. In nucleotides, the CDR3 is TGCAGTGCCCCTGGGGACTCCTACGAGCAGTACTTC. Amino acid sequence: CSAPGDSYEQYF.

This clonotype was found many times. The V call is TRBV28, the J call TRBJ2-6; 9 nucleotides align to TRBD1. Germline trimming cut 6 bases from V and 1 base from J; bases unmatched to any gene: 13. Germline V gene lookup returns CDR1 MDHEN and CDR2 SYDVKM. The CDR3 sequence is 19 residues long. CDR3 bases: TGTGCCAGCAGCCACCCCCCGGGACAGGGAGGGTCTGGGGCCAACGTCCTGACTTTC. Translation: CASSHPPGQGGSGANVLTF.

The gene calls are TRBV5-1 and TRBJ2-2; no clear D gene. The CDR3 sequence is 13 residues long. In germline, CDR1 is SGHRS, CDR2 YFSETQ. V lost 4 bases to trimming and J lost 4 bases, with 8 bases between them. CDR3 coding DNA: TGCGCCAGCAGCCCACGGACCACCGGGGAGCTGTTTTTT. It specifies CASSPRTTGELFF.

This clonotype was detected a few times. This chain connects TRBV2 to TRBJ1-1, with D possibly matching TRBD1 (6 bases). Trimming removed 1 base from V and 1 base from J, with 10 bases in between. CDR3 length: 15 amino acids. From germline, CDR1 is SNHLY and CDR2 FYNNEI. As DNA, the CDR3 is TGTGCCAGCAGTGAAGACGCAGGGGCGAACACTGAAGCTTTCTTT. Its protein is CASSEDAGANTEAFF.

This clonotype was counted at least ten times. V gene TRBV13 combines with J gene TRBJ1-1; tentative D call: TRBD1 (6 bases). CDR3 length equals 15 residues. Trimming removed 5 bases at V and 3 bases at J, with 16 bases between. Looked up from germline, CDR1 is PRHDT and CDR2 is FYEKMQ (reference sequence). Written as DNA, the CDR3 is TGTGCCAGCAGCCCGCTTGGGGGCGGTCACACTGAAGCTTTCTTT. Translated, it gives CASSPLGGGHTEAFF.

This clonotype was recorded many times. The V and J genes are TRBV6-2 or TRBV6-3 and TRBJ2-7; weak D call: TRBD2 (6 bases). This CDR3 is 14 amino acids long. Germline loops: CDR1 MNHEY, CDR2 SVGEGT. V gave up 6 bases and J gave up 1 base, with 13 bases separating them. The CDR3 bases are TGTGCCAGCAGCCAAATAGCGGAATCCTACGAGCAGTACTTC. It codes for CASSQIAESYEQYF.

The sample holds a few counts of this clonotype. The J gene is TRBJ1-1, the V gene TRBV29-1; the D is unclear. The V end lost 6 bases, the J end lost 1 base, and 12 bases lay between the germline ends. Germline V gene lookup returns CDR1 SQVTM and CDR2 ANQGSEA. The CDR3 extends over 13 amino acids. CDR3 DNA: TGCAGCGTCCAAGTTTCCCCGAACACTGAAGCTTTCTTT. This codes for CSVQVSPNTEAFF. Complete variable domain (other parts from reference TRBV29-1 and TRBJ1-1): SAVISQKPSRDICQRGTSLTIQCQVDSQVTMMFWYRQQPGQSLTLIATANQGSEATYESGFVIDKFPISRPNLTFSTLTVSNMSPEDSSIYLCSVQVSPNTEAFFGQGTRLTVV.

This clonotype was seen at least ten times. V and J are TRBV7-9 and TRBJ2-7; a weak D match, TRBD1 (6 bases). Germline CDR1 SEHNR, CDR2 FQNEAQ (reference sequence). There are 16 residues in the CDR3. The V gene lost 5 bases and the J gene lost 1 base, with 18 bases spanning the gap. The CDR3 nucleotides read TGTGCCAGCAGCCCCCGGCGGCAGGGGCTATCCTACGAGCAGTACTTC. Translating gives CASSPRRQGLSYEQYF.

This clonotype was counted at least ten times. The chain carries TRBV28 and TRBJ2-1, with 9 bases matching TRBD2. CDR1 is MDHEN and CDR2 is SYDVKM in the germline V gene. The ends lost 1 base at V and 6 bases at J; junction bases unmatched: 7. The CDR3 length is 16 residues. The DNA of the CDR3 is TGTGCCAGCAGTTTATTGCGCGGGAGGGCCATCAATGAGCAGTTCTTC. Translating gives CASSLLRGRAINEQFF.

The chain couples TRBV5-1 to TRBJ1-1; unclear D gene. Germline V CDR1 and CDR2: SGHRS, YFSETQ. The CDR3 has 15 amino acids. V was trimmed by 0 bases and J by 4 bases, leaving 13 bases between them. As DNA, the CDR3 is TGCGCCAGCAGCTTGGTCGACCCGGGTAGCACTGAAGCTTTCTTT. Encoded protein: CASSLVDPGSTEAFF. Drawing the rest from reference TRBV5-1 and TRBJ1-1, the complete variable domain is KAGVTQTPRYLIKTRGQQVTLSCSPISGHRSVSWYQQTPGQGLQFLFEYFSETQRNKGNFPGRFSGRQFSNSRSEMNVSTLELGDSALYLCASSLVDPGSTEAFFGQGTRLTVV.

Comments on this clonotype: A much larger clone is a single base away; this may be a read error. The V and J genes are TRBV11-2 and TRBJ2-4; D ambiguous. CDR3 size: 15 residues. The germline V gene has CDR1 SGHAT and CDR2 FQNNGV. Trimming took 2 bases from V and 8 from J, leaving 16 bases between them. CDR3 in amino acids: CASSLNHGPVDIQYF. The CDR3 bases are TGTGCCAGCAGCTTAAACCACGGGCCTGTGGACATTCAGTACTTC.

This clonotype appeared a few times. V and J are TRBV6-1 and TRBJ2-1, with TRBD2 matching 12 bases. After removal of 7 bases from V and 3 bases from J, the junction contained 10 bases not matched to a gene. Per germline, CDR1 MNHNS and CDR2 SASEGT. This CDR3 has 17 residues. The CDR3 DNA reads as TGTGCCAGCACTCTTTCGGGACTAGCGGGCGACTACAATGAGCAGTTCTTC. Translation gives CASTLSGLAGDYNEQFF.

This clonotype turned up a few times. The J gene is TRBJ2-7, the V gene TRBV5-1; 7 bases align to TRBD2. Germline CDR1 is SGHRS and CDR2 is YFSETQ. This CDR3 has 16 amino acids. V dropped 4 bases and J dropped 5; count of bases not matched to a gene: 15. The CDR3 nucleotides are TGCGCCAGCAGCCTACAGTCGGGGGGAGGGTCCCACGAGCAGTACTTC. It codes for CASSLQSGGGSHEQYF.

J is TRBJ2-1 and V is TRBV19; the D gene is possibly TRBD2 (5 bases). Germline CDR1 LNHDA, CDR2 SQIVND (reference sequence). This CDR3 contains 13 residues. V was cut by 1 base and J by 8 bases, with 9 bases left in between. The CDR3 sequence is CASSIVEGDEQFF. In nucleotides, the CDR3 is TGTGCCAGTAGTATAGTTGAGGGCGATGAGCAGTTCTTC.

Many counts were recorded for this clonotype. The chain recombines TRBV28 with TRBJ2-1; D is uncertain. Germline V gene sequence: CDR1 MDHEN, CDR2 SYDVKM. V lost 4 bases to trimming and J lost 2 bases, with 12 bases between them. This CDR3 region has 15 residues. In DNA form, the CDR3 reads TGTGCCAGCAGTTCCTCTGGCGGTACCTACAATGAGCAGTTCTTC. Amino acid sequence: CASSSSGGTYNEQFF. Using reference TRBV28 and TRBJ2-1 for the parts outside the CDR3, the full variable domain is DVKVTQSSRYLVKRTGEKVFLECVQDMDHENMFWYRQDPGLGLRLIYFSYDVKMKEKGDIPEGYSVSREKKERFSLILESASTNQTSMYLCASSSSGGTYNEQFFGPGTRLTVL.

This chain joins TRBV19 and TRBJ1-5; 7 bases are shared with TRBD1. J gave up 0 bases and V 4 bases, and 6 bases lay outside the gene matches. Per the germline V gene, CDR1 is LNHDA and CDR2 is SQIVND (reference sequence). This CDR3 is built from 16 residues. CDR3 amino acids: CASSRDRVGSNQPQHF. CDR3 DNA sequence: TGTGCCAGTAGTAGAGACAGGGTAGGTAGCAATCAGCCCCAGCATTTT.

With regard to this clonotype: This may come from a read error, since a much larger clone is one base off. The chain carries TRBV7-9 and TRBJ2-3; D uncertain. The CDR3 totals 10 residues. Trimming removed 7 bases from V and 2 bases from J, with 1 base in between. CDR1 and CDR2 (germline): SEHNR, FQNEAQ (reference sequence). The DNA for the CDR3 is TGTGCCAGCACCACAGATACGCAGTATTTT. It specifies CASTTDTQYF.

This clonotype was seen a few times. The chain is built from TRBV20-1 and TRBJ2-2, with 10 bases identical to TRBD2. CDR3 size: 17 residues. The V segment lost 0 bases and the J segment 6 bases; nucleotides outside the gene matches: 10. From germline, CDR1 is DFQATT and CDR2 SNEGSKA (reference sequence). Written as DNA, the CDR3 is TGCAGTGCTAGAGATCTTCTGAGGACTAGCGGCGCCGGGGAGCTGTTTTTT. Residues: CSARDLLRTSGAGELFF.

This clonotype was counted ten times or more. J is TRBJ2-1 and V is TRBV11-2; D gene ambiguous. The CDR3 runs 12 residues. The ends were cut back, 2 bases at V and 6 bases at J, with 5 bases in the middle. Germline loops: CDR1 SGHAT, CDR2 FQNNGV. This CDR3 is CASSLSLNEQFF. CDR3 sequence (DNA): TGTGCCAGCAGCTTATCCCTCAATGAGCAGTTCTTC. Drawing the rest from reference TRBV11-2 and TRBJ2-1, the complete variable domain is EAGVAQSPRYKIIEKRQSVAFWCNPISGHATLYWYQQILGQGPKLLIQFQNNGVVDDSQLPKDRFSAERLKGVDSTLKIQPAKLEDSAVYLCASSLSLNEQFFGPGTRLTVL.

V and J are TRBV5-4 and TRBJ1-1, with 9 bases aligning to TRBD1. Per the germline V gene, CDR1 is SGHNT and CDR2 is YYREEE (reference sequence). The CDR3 consists of 15 residues. Losses at the gene ends were 0 bases for V and 1 base for J; bases not matched to a gene: 1. This chain's CDR3 is CASSLETGGNTEAFF. The DNA for the CDR3 is TGTGCCAGCAGCTTGGAGACAGGGGGGAACACTGAAGCTTTCTTT.

As DNA, the CDR3 is TGTGCCACCAGCAGAGATAGACAGCCCTACGAGCAGTACTTC. Translated: CATSRDRQPYEQYF. This chain links TRBV15 with TRBJ2-7, with a possible D match to TRBD1 (5 bases). CDR1 is LNHNV, CDR2 YYDKDF, per germline (reference sequence). Trimming took off 0 bases at V and 2 bases at J, with 8 bases between the two ends. This CDR3 comprises 14 residues. The full variable domain, its missing parts supplied by reference TRBV15 and TRBJ2-7, is DAMVIQNPRYQVTQFGKPVTLSCSQTLNHNVMYWYQQKSSQAPKLLFHYYDKDFNNEADTPDNFQSRRPNTSFCFLDIRSPGLGDTAMYLCATSRDRQPYEQYFGPGTRLTVT.

Many counts were recorded for this clonotype. The chain combines TRBV6-1 with TRBJ2-7; D may be TRBD2 (6 bases). Germline assignment: CDR1 MNHNS and CDR2 SASEGT. CDR3 size: 20 residues. The V gene lost 6 bases and the J gene lost 5 bases, with 35 bases spanning the gap. Written as DNA, the CDR3 is TGTGCCAGCAGGCGCGTGTTGGCGCTACGGCCGCTAGCGATATCCAACGAGCAGTACTTC. Translating it yields CASRRVLALRPLAISNEQYF.

This clonotype appeared a few times. The V and J genes are TRBV7-9 and TRBJ2-5, with 9 bases that match TRBD1. The germline V gene has CDR1 SEHNR and CDR2 FQNEAQ (reference sequence). This CDR3 is 16 amino acids long. The J segment lost 4 bases and the V segment lost 5 bases, leaving 11 bases of the junction unmatched. CDR3 in amino acids: CASSRRDRVDIETQYF. For the CDR3, the DNA is TGTGCCAGCAGCCGCCGGGACAGGGTGGATATAGAGACCCAGTACTTC. Supplemented by reference TRBV7-9 and TRBJ2-5, the full variable domain reads DTGVSQNPRHKITKRGQNVTFRCDPISEHNRLYWYRQTLGQGPEFLTYFQNEAQLEKSRLLSDRFSAERPKGSFSTLEIQRTEQGDSAMYLCASSRRDRVDIETQYFGPGTRLLVL.

A few counts support this clonotype. The chain is built from TRBV15 and TRBJ1-5, with D tentatively TRBD1 (5 bases). The V end lost 3 bases, the J end lost 0 bases, and 18 bases lay between the germline ends. The V gene's germline CDR1 is LNHNV and CDR2 YYDKDF (reference sequence). This CDR3 contains 18 residues. The CDR3 DNA is TGTGCCACCAGCAGGACGATGACAGCCTTACATAGCAATCAGCCCCAGCATTTT. The encoded protein is CATSRTMTALHSNQPQHF.

Turning to this clonotype: A much larger clone is a single base away; this may be a read error. This chain joins TRBV30 and TRBJ1-1; D unresolved. This CDR3 comprises 15 residues. Germline CDR1 and CDR2: GTSNPN and SVGIG (reference sequence). DNA for the CDR3: TGTGCCTGGATATGGCCGGTTGATATGAACGCTGAAGCTTTCTTT. Amino acid sequence: CAWIWPVDMNAEAFF.